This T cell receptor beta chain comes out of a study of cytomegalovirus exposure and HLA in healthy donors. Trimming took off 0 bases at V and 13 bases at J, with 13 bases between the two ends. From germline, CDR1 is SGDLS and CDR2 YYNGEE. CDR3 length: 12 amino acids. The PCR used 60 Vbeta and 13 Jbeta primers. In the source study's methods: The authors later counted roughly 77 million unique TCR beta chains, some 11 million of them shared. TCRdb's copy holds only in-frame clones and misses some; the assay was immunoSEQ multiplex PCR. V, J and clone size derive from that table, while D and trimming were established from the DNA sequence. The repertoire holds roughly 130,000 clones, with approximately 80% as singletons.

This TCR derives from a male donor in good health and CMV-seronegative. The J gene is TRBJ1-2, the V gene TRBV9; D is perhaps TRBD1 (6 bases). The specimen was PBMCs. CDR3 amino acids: CASSVEGGRSTF. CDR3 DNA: TGTGCCAGCAGCGTAGAGGGGGGGCGGAGCACCTTC.